The 21 T cell receptor beta chains reported below all come from one sample, sequenced in a study of cytomegalovirus exposure and HLA in healthy donors. Primers: 60 Vbeta forward and 13 Jbeta reverse. Assay used: immunoSEQ multiplex PCR; TCRdb lists only in-frame clones, some missing. Among about 110,000 clones listed, 71% were seen once. The sequencing input was PBMCs. The receptors stem from a female donor in good health and CMV-seronegative.

The chain is built from TRBV6-5 and TRBJ2-1, with 13 nucleotides matching TRBD2. Germline loops: CDR1 MNHEY, CDR2 SVGAGI. The CDR3 spans 14 residues. The ends lost 8 bases at V and 10 bases at J; junction bases unmatched: 8. CDR3 sequence (DNA): TGTGCCAGCTATACTAGCGGGAGGGCCAACGAGCAGTTCTTC. It codes for CASYTSGRANEQFF.

This chain connects TRBV28 to TRBJ2-1; no reliable D call. The V and J ends lost 6 bases and 7 bases respectively, with 7 bases between them. Germline lookup yields CDR1 MDHEN and CDR2 SYDVKM. CDR3 size: 11 residues. CDR3 in amino acids: CASSSANEQFF. CDR3 nucleotide sequence: TGTGCCAGCAGCTCTGCGAATGAGCAGTTCTTC.

This clone has a single count. The chain combines TRBV6-6 with TRBJ1-2, with a tentative D call TRBD1 (6 bases). CDR3 length equals 15 residues. CDR1 is MNHNY and CDR2 is SVGAGI in the germline V gene (reference sequence). The V end lost 5 bases, the J end lost 7 bases, and 20 bases lay between the germline ends. CDR3 DNA: TGTGCCAGCAGTGCATCGGGGGGCTCCCCTCTTGGCTACACCTTC. This codes for CASSASGGSPLGYTF.

This clone appeared a single time. V usage is TRBV10-3 and J usage is TRBJ1-2; D gene unclear. The germline V gene has CDR1 ENHRY and CDR2 SYGVKD. Trimming took off 0 bases at V and 2 bases at J, with 7 bases between the two ends. This CDR3 has 14 residues. The CDR3 is CAISESRSNYGYTF. The CDR3 DNA reads TGTGCCATCAGTGAGTCGAGGTCAAACTATGGCTACACCTTC.

V gene TRBV5-4 combines with J gene TRBJ1-2, with D uncertain. Germline lookup yields CDR1 SGHNT and CDR2 YYREEE (reference sequence). The CDR3 has 14 amino acids. Trimming cost V 0 bases and J 0 bases, with 6 bases left between them. CDR3 amino acids: CASSLAGSNYGYTF. The CDR3 DNA is TGTGCCAGCAGCTTGGCGGGGTCTAACTATGGCTACACCTTC.

This clone appeared a few times. The V call is TRBV19, the J call TRBJ1-1; 8 bases are a match to TRBD1. The CDR3 totals 15 residues. Germline CDR1 is LNHDA and CDR2 is SQIVND (reference sequence). V was pared by 5 bases and J by 5 bases, with 10 bases of the junction left unmatched. CDR3 sequence (DNA): TGTGCCAGTAGTTCGCAGGGGGCGATGGGGACTGAAGCTTTCTTT. Amino acids: CASSSQGAMGTEAFF. Using reference TRBV19 and TRBJ1-1 for the parts outside the CDR3, the full variable domain is DGGITQSPKYLFRKEGQNVTLSCEQNLNHDAMYWYRQDPGQGLRLIYYSQIVNDFQKGDIAEGYSVSREKKESFPLTVTSAQKNPTAFYLCASSSQGAMGTEAFFGQGTRLTVV.

J is TRBJ2-1 and V is TRBV10-3; D possibly corresponds to TRBD2 (5 bases). V lost 4 bases and J lost 9, with 10 bases in between. CDR3 length: 12 amino acids. CDR1 is ENHRY and CDR2 is SYGVKD in the germline V gene. This chain's CDR3 is CAISGGDVEQFF. The CDR3 DNA sequence: TGTGCCATCAGTGGGGGAGATGTTGAGCAGTTCTTC.

The V gene is TRBV5-1, the J gene TRBJ2-1; TRBD2 matches at 8 bases. There are 15 residues in the CDR3. Trimming cost V 2 bases and J 7 bases; bases outside gene matches: 8. CDR1 and CDR2 from the germline V gene are SGHRS and YFSETQ. The CDR3 loop is CASSFLSGGLNEQFF. The DNA for the CDR3 is TGCGCCAGCAGCTTTTTATCGGGAGGGTTGAATGAGCAGTTCTTC. The variable domain in full, with the rest retrieved from reference TRBV5-1 and TRBJ2-1, is KAGVTQTPRYLIKTRGQQVTLSCSPISGHRSVSWYQQTPGQGLQFLFEYFSETQRNKGNFPGRFSGRQFSNSRSEMNVSTLELGDSALYLCASSFLSGGLNEQFFGPGTRLTVL.

This rearrangement joins TRBV6-5 to TRBJ2-1; no definite D call. This CDR3 spans 14 amino acids. V was shortened by 4 bases and J by 6 bases, with 13 bases between the two germline ends. Germline-derived CDR1 and CDR2 are MNHEY and SVGAGI. The CDR3 sequence: CASSSPPSFNEQFF. The CDR3 nucleotides read TGTGCCAGCAGTTCCCCCCCGAGTTTCAATGAGCAGTTCTTC.

For the CDR3, the DNA is TGTGCCAGCAGAGGGACAGTAGCTAACTATGGCTACACCTTC. This gives the protein CASRGTVANYGYTF. The V call is TRBV28, the J call TRBJ1-2; 7 positions agree with TRBD1. V was clipped by 6 bases and J by 0 bases; unmatched bases: 4. From germline, CDR1 is MDHEN and CDR2 SYDVKM. The CDR3 is made up of 14 amino acids.

The chain combines TRBV30 with TRBJ1-1; D unresolved. The germline V gene has CDR1 GTSNPN and CDR2 SVGIG (reference sequence). The V gene lost 0 bases and the J gene lost 0 bases, with 8 bases spanning the gap. This CDR3 spans 14 amino acids. The CDR3: CAWSVQRVNTEAFF. The CDR3 nucleotides are TGTGCCTGGAGTGTTCAACGGGTGAACACTGAAGCTTTCTTT.

The rearrangement joins TRBV18 to TRBJ2-7; 9 nucleotides align to TRBD2. This CDR3 contains 15 residues. Germline loops: CDR1 KGHSH, CDR2 LQKENI. With V trimmed by 3 bases and J by 5 bases, 8 bases remained unmatched. CDR3 region: CASSPLGGRADEQYF. CDR3 nucleotide sequence: TGTGCCAGCTCACCGTTGGGCGGGAGGGCGGACGAGCAGTACTTC.

This chain connects TRBV9 to TRBJ1-3; D gene ambiguous. CDR1 is SGDLS, CDR2 YYNGEE, per germline. The CDR3 is 16 residues long. V lost 0 bases to trimming and J lost 0 bases, with 10 bases between them. CDR3 in amino acids: CASSVAKPDSGNTIYF. As DNA, the CDR3 is TGTGCCAGCAGCGTAGCTAAGCCTGACTCTGGAAACACCATATATTTT.

This clone came up a few times. The chain uses TRBV6-1 and TRBJ1-5, with a possible D match to TRBD1 (5 bases). V was trimmed by 8 bases and J by 5 bases, leaving 10 bases between them. Looked up from germline, CDR1 is MNHNS and CDR2 is SASEGT. CDR3 size: 12 residues. The CDR3 is CASAGSDQPQHF. The CDR3 bases are TGTGCCAGCGCAGGGTCGGATCAGCCCCAGCATTTT.

The chain links TRBV30 to TRBJ2-3, with D possibly TRBD2 on 6 matching bases. V lost 0 bases and J 8 bases, leaving 15 bases between the germline ends. CDR3 length: 14 amino acids. Germline V gene lookup returns CDR1 GTSNPN and CDR2 SVGIG (reference sequence). CDR3 residues: CAWSVLPKGGTQYF. DNA for the CDR3: TGTGCCTGGAGTGTACTACCTAAGGGAGGTACGCAGTATTTT.

The chain employs TRBV30 and TRBJ2-3; 10 bases line up with TRBD2. The CDR3 consists of 21 residues. The germline CDR1 and CDR2 sequences are GTSNPN and SVGIG (reference sequence). Trimming cost V 2 bases and J 4 bases; bases outside gene matches: 24. The CDR3 bases are TGTGCCTGGAGTCCCTCCCGGGTCCCAGCGGGAGGGTGGCGGAGTCCAGATACGCAGTATTTT. Protein product: CAWSPSRVPAGGWRSPDTQYF.

This chain joins TRBV5-4 and TRBJ2-2; TRBD1 is a possible D gene (5 bases). The germline V gene has CDR1 SGHNT and CDR2 YYREEE (reference sequence). Between the trimmed V and J ends, which lost 0 bases and 4 bases, there was a span of 10 bases. CDR3 length equals 15 residues. The CDR3 reads CASSLERGSTGELFF. The CDR3 DNA reads as TGTGCCAGCAGCTTGGAAAGGGGAAGCACCGGGGAGCTGTTTTTT. Full variable domain (remainder filled in from reference TRBV5-4 and TRBJ2-2): ETGVTQSPTHLIKTRGQQVTLRCSSQSGHNTVSWYQQALGQGPQFIFQYYREEENGRGNFPPRFSGLQFPNYSSELNVNALELDDSALYLCASSLERGSTGELFFGEGSRLTVL.

The chain couples TRBV18 to TRBJ1-2; no clear D. The CDR3 runs to 13 residues. The V end lost 3 bases, the J end lost 0 bases, and 5 bases lay between the germline ends. CDR1 is KGHSH and CDR2 is LQKENI in the germline V gene. This chain's CDR3 is CASSPRANYGYTF. The CDR3 coding sequence is TGTGCCAGCTCACCTCGAGCTAACTATGGCTACACCTTC.

The J gene is TRBJ2-2, the V gene TRBV5-4; D is undetermined. V was pared by 2 bases and J by 4 bases, with 15 bases between. Germline V gene data show CDR1 as SGHNT and CDR2 as YYREEE (reference sequence). This CDR3 contains 16 residues. The CDR3 region is CASSFPSGRGTGELFF. DNA for the CDR3: TGTGCCAGCAGCTTCCCGTCGGGTCGCGGCACCGGGGAGCTGTTTTTT.

The rearrangement uses TRBV7-9 and TRBJ2-7; weak D call: TRBD2 (5 bases). This CDR3 is 16 amino acids long. V was trimmed by 5 bases and J by 0 bases, leaving 17 bases between them. Germline CDR1 reads SEHNR; CDR2 reads FQNEAQ (reference sequence). CDR3 in DNA: TGTGCCAGCAGCCCCCGAACTGGACTCACCTCCTACGAGCAGTACTTC. As protein: CASSPRTGLTSYEQYF.

This sequence joins TRBV27 and TRBJ2-1; 13 nucleotides match TRBD2. The CDR3 extends over 15 amino acids. The ends lost 6 bases at V and 6 bases at J; junction bases unmatched: 5. Germline V gene data show CDR1 as MNHEY and CDR2 as SMNVEV (reference sequence). The CDR3 spells CASSHGTSGINEQFF. The DNA for the CDR3 is TGTGCCAGCAGCCATGGGACTAGCGGGATCAATGAGCAGTTCTTC.